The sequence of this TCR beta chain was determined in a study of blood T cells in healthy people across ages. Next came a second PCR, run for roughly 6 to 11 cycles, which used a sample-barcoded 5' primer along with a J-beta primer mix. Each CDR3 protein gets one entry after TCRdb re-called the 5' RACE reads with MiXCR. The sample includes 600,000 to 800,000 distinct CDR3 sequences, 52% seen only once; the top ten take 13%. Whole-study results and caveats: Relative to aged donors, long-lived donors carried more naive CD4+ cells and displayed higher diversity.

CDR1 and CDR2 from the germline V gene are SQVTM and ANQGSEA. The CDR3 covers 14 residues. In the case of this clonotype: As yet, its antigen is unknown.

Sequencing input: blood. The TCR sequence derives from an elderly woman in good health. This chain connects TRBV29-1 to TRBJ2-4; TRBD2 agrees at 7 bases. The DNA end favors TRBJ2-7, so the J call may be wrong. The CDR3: CSVEGGDSAYEQYF. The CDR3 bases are TGCAGCGTTGAGGGGGGGGACTCTGCCTACGAGCAGTACTTC.